This TCR beta chain was sequenced in a study of blood T cells in healthy people across ages. Study observations and caveats: Naive T cell percentage by flow cytometry tracked strongly with beta diversity. Per million T cells, TCR beta diversity dropped roughly linearly as age increased. Investigators treated diversity estimates from one million T cells as underestimates.

Per-sample yields of isolated PBMCs were at least 6 million. A sample-barcoded 5' primer and a J-beta primer mix were used in a second PCR of about 7 to 12 cycles. TCRdb re-called the 5' RACE reads through MiXCR, storing one row per CDR3 protein. The sample yields about 830,000 distinct CDR3 sequences, nearly 60% seen once. The V gene lost 6 bases and the J gene lost 10 bases, with 18 bases spanning the gap. The CDR3 loop spans 13 amino acids. Germline CDR1 is MNHNS and CDR2 is SASEGT. In this sample, this clonotype turned up a few times. The antigen is unknown. V usage is TRBV6-1 and J usage is TRBJ1-2; D remains ambiguous. The sequence was collected from a man between 25 and 39 years old in good health. The specimen sequenced was blood. The CDR3 region has the DNA TGTGCCAGCAGATCCACCACGCTCGGGGACTACACCTTC. Translated: CASRSTTLGDYTF.